These 14 T cell receptor beta chains were sequenced from one sample in a study of cytomegalovirus exposure and HLA in healthy donors. PCR primers comprised 60 Vbeta and 13 Jbeta primers. Here immunoSEQ multiplex PCR was the method, and the copy in TCRdb shows in-frame clones only, minus some. The sample gives roughly 120,000 clones, approximately 76% of which show up once; around 16% is in the top ten. Sequenced input: PBMCs. All receptors come from a man aged 50 or older in good health and CMV-seropositive.

The chain recombines TRBV2 with TRBJ1-4; 7 nucleotides align to TRBD1. The germline CDR1 and CDR2 sequences are SNHLY and FYNNEI. The length of the CDR3 is 15 residues. V shed 6 bases and J 0 bases; nucleotides not matched to a gene: 4. CDR3 DNA sequence: TGTGCCAGCAGCGGACAGGTCGCAACTAATGAAAAACTGTTTTTT. Its protein product is CASSGQVATNEKLFF.

The chain couples TRBV6-6 to TRBJ1-5; TRBD1 is a possible D gene (5 bases). With 6 bases removed from V and 0 bases from J, the gap between germline ends came to 9 bases. The CDR3 has 14 residues. The germline V gene has CDR1 MNHNY and CDR2 SVGAGI (reference sequence). The CDR3: CASRIQGSNQPQHF. The CDR3 DNA sequence: TGTGCCAGCAGGATCCAGGGTAGCAATCAGCCCCAGCATTTT.

Points on this clone: The final CDR3 position lacks the conserved phenylalanine or tryptophan, pointing to a likely read error. The chain is built from TRBV5-4 and TRBJ1-2; D gene uncertain. Germline V gene lookup returns CDR1 SGHNT and CDR2 YYREEE (reference sequence). With 0 bases removed from V and 2 bases from J, the gap between germline ends came to 5 bases. The CDR3 contains 13 residues. CDR3 bases: TGTGCCAGCAGCTTGGAGAGGAACTATGGCTACACCTCC. This gives the protein CASSLERNYGYTS.

A few counts support this clone. The chain links TRBV27 to TRBJ2-1; 11 positions match TRBD2. Germline assignment: CDR1 MNHEY and CDR2 SMNVEV (reference sequence). This CDR3 comprises 15 residues. V gave up 3 bases and J gave up 7 bases; unmatched junction bases: 5. In DNA, the CDR3 is TGTGCCAGCAGTTTTATAGCGGGGGGGCAAAATGAGCAGTTCTTC. Its translation: CASSFIAGGQNEQFF.

As regards this clone: One end of the junction does not line up with germline, which may come from a read error. This rearrangement joins TRBV7-7 to TRBJ2-7; D gene unclear. CDR3 size: 13 residues. Germline CDR1 SSHAT, CDR2 FNYEAQ (reference sequence). The DNA for the CDR3 is TGTGCTAGCAGCTTAGTTCGTGACAACGAGCAGTACTTC. Its translation is CASSLVRDNEQYF.

The genes are TRBV18 and TRBJ1-5, with 10 bases that match TRBD1. Germline CDR1 is KGHSH and CDR2 is LQKENI. The J segment lost 7 bases and the V segment lost 3 bases, leaving 9 bases of the junction unmatched. This CDR3 is 16 amino acids long. The CDR3 DNA sequence: TGTGCCAGCTCACCGGGACAGGGGCAAGGGTGGCAGCCCCAGCATTTT. Translated, it gives CASSPGQGQGWQPQHF. Filled out from reference TRBV18 and TRBJ1-5, the complete variable domain reads NAGVMQNPRHLVRRRGQEARLRCSPMKGHSHVYWYRQLPEEGLKFMVYLQKENIIDESGMPKERFSAEFPKEGPSILRIQQVVRGDSAAYFCASSPGQGQGWQPQHFGDGTRLSIL.

This clone was observed a few times. The chain has TRBV5-8 and TRBJ1-2, with D possibly matching TRBD1 (5 bases). The CDR3 covers 14 residues. The ends were cut back, 5 bases at V and 0 bases at J, with 11 bases in the middle. CDR1 SGHTS and CDR2 YDEGEE come from the germline V gene. The CDR3 region is CASREGEANYGYTF. DNA of the CDR3: TGTGCCAGCAGAGAAGGGGAAGCTAACTATGGCTACACCTTC.

This clone was picked up a small number of times. The genes are TRBV4-3 and TRBJ1-1, with TRBD1 identical over 7 bases. The germline V gene encodes CDR1 LGHNA and CDR2 YSLEER. V lost 2 bases to trimming and J lost 9 bases; unmatched junction nucleotides: 3. The CDR3 has 12 residues. This chain's CDR3 is CASSQTGDKAFF. CDR3 sequence (DNA): TGCGCCAGCAGCCAAACAGGGGATAAAGCTTTCTTT.

CDR3 region: CASSFGYGAMDTQYF. For the CDR3, the DNA is TGCGCCAGCAGCTTTGGATATGGGGCAATGGATACGCAGTATTTT. V and J are TRBV5-1 and TRBJ2-3; D might be TRBD1 (5 bases). CDR3 size: 15 residues. Germline V gene sequence: CDR1 SGHRS, CDR2 YFSETQ. V lost 2 bases and J lost 6, with 16 bases in between.

The chain has TRBV13 and TRBJ2-2; 9 nucleotides align to TRBD1. The V segment lost 5 bases and the J segment 3 bases; nucleotides outside the gene matches: 4. Germline V gene data show CDR1 as PRHDT and CDR2 as FYEKMQ (reference sequence). The CDR3 covers 15 residues. DNA of the CDR3: TGTGCCAGCAGCATCTGGACAGGGGACACCGGGGAGCTGTTTTTT. As protein: CASSIWTGDTGELFF.

This clone was counted once. The chain links TRBV2 to TRBJ1-5; 10 bases line up with TRBD1. The CDR3 totals 19 residues. Germline CDR1 and CDR2: SNHLY and FYNNEI. V trimming: 4 bases; J trimming: 5 bases; junction bases outside the gene matches: 17. CDR3 in amino acids: CASSVTRDRGTSVHQPQHF. As DNA, the CDR3 is TGTGCCAGCAGTGTAACCCGGGACAGGGGAACGAGTGTCCATCAGCCCCAGCATTTT.

This chain joins TRBV13 and TRBJ2-7, with 9 bases matching TRBD1. The CDR3 runs 15 residues. Germline CDR1 is PRHDT and CDR2 is FYEKMQ (reference sequence). Trimming at V came to 3 bases and at J to 2 bases, leaving 5 bases not matched to a gene. Here the CDR3 DNA reads TGTGCCAGCAGCTTTAGAACAGGGGGCCCCTACGAGCAGTACTTC. It specifies CASSFRTGGPYEQYF.

This clone was picked up a small number of times. V usage is TRBV19 and J usage is TRBJ1-5, with 7 bases lining up with TRBD1. The CDR3 is made up of 12 amino acids. Germline V gene lookup returns CDR1 LNHDA and CDR2 SQIVND (reference sequence). V was clipped by 4 bases and J by 6 bases; unmatched bases: 0. The CDR3 DNA reads as TGTGCCAGTAGTAGACAGGGTCAGCCCCAGCATTTT. Translation gives CASSRQGQPQHF.

This clone showed up just a few times. The V and J genes are TRBV6-6 and TRBJ2-4, with TRBD2 as a possible D gene (6 bases). Trimming took off 0 bases at V and 0 bases at J, with 9 bases between the two ends. The germline CDR1 and CDR2 sequences are MNHNY and SVGAGI (reference sequence). This CDR3 has 16 amino acids. CDR3: CASSYSLGGAKNIQYF. The CDR3 DNA sequence: TGTGCCAGCAGTTACTCCCTCGGGGGAGCCAAAAACATTCAGTACTTC.